The present T cell receptor (beta chain) was sequenced within a study of CD8 T cells in Susac syndrome. Trimming removed 0 bases from V and 6 bases from J; junction bases left unmatched: 7. The CDR3 consists of 16 residues. The V gene's germline CDR1 is SGHTA and CDR2 FQGTGA. Random hexamers served to reverse transcribe about 0.5 to 1 ug RNA. TCRdb re-analysed the immunoSEQ multiplex PCR reads in MiXCR, keeping a single row per CDR3 protein. This table holds 85,000 to 120,000 distinct CDR3 sequences, roughly 95% found once. J is TRBJ2-2 and V is TRBV7-3, with 7 nucleotides matching TRBD1. The sequencing input was CD8+ T cells from PBMCs. The receptor was isolated from a human donor with Susac syndrome. DNA for the CDR3: TGTGCCAGCAGCTTAACATTGGACAGGTCGGCCGGGGAGCTGTTTTTT. Protein: CASSLTLDRSAGELFF.